This TCR beta chain was sequenced in a study of shared T cell receptors in the human thymus. Measured with immunoSEQ multiplex PCR; TCRdb has only the in-frame clones, and not every one. The table has hundreds of thousands of clones, about 87% seen once. V gave up 7 bases and J gave up 7 bases, with 16 bases separating them. The CDR3 is made up of 13 amino acids. Germline CDR1 MDHEN, CDR2 SYDVKM. The sample was also reused in another study, on human thymus T cells. As that study records: The people who donated were healthy Finnish babies having corrective surgery for congenital heart defects. Resections were taken during corrective heart surgery, and the thymus tissue came from these.

The chain has TRBV28 and TRBJ1-2; no clear D. Sequencing was done on a sample of thymocytes. The source of this sequence is a boy under two years old with a congenital heart defect. The CDR3 coding sequence is TGTGCCAGCATTCCCGGGGAACGGGCTGGCTACACCTTC. This codes for CASIPGERAGYTF.